This record covers a single TCR beta chain. V was trimmed by 0 bases and J by 8 bases, leaving 13 bases between them. Germline V gives CDR1 DFQATT, CDR2 SNEGSKA (reference sequence). CDR3 size: 13 residues. The data derive from a study of T cell repertoires in cytomegalovirus infection. Whole-study context: Indicated by public TCR beta signatures were CMV infection and matching HLA type.

One entry per CDR3 protein results from TCRdb running MiXCR on the reads. The sample records around 300,000 distinct CDR3 sequences, over 7.5% being singletons. The rearrangement links TRBV20-1 to TRBJ1-2; tentative D call: TRBD1 (5 bases). The sample was PBMCs. The TCR sequence derives from a human donor in good health (CMV status not recorded). Some clones in this sample may be carry-over from other donors' samples. The CDR3 sequence is CSARDTQEGGYTF. Written as DNA, the CDR3 is TGCAGTGCTAGAGATACCCAGGAGGGGGGCTACACCTTC.